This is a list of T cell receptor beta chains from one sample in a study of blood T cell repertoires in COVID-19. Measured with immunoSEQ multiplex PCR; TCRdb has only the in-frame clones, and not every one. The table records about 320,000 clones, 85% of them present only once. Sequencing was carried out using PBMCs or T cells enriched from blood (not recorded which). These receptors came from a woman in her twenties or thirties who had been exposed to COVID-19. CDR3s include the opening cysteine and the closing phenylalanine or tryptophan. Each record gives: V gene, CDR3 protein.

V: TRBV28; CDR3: CASSLTSGGAETQYF
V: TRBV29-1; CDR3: CSVAERGRNQPQHF
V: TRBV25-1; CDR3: CASTGVSGRGTDTQYF
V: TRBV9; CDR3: CASSPTSGGWFTEQFF
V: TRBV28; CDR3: CATQANYGYTF
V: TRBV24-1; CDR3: CATSDLGGADGYTF
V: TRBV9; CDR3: CASSVEKGASAATGELFF
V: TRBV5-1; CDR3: CASRMTGGPEAFF
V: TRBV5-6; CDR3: CASSLQGPVEKLFF
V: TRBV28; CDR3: CASSSHRVGVEGATEAFF
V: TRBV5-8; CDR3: CASSLVARAPNEDEQYF
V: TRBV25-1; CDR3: CASSEGGSNEKLFF
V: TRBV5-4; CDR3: CASSLGGREDSPLHF
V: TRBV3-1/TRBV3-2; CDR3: CASSQPGQGAREQYF
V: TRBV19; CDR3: CASSNRDRGTDTQYF
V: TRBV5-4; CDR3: CASSLTEGRTEAFF
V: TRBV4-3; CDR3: CASSPAGRTGSHEQYF
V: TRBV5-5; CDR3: CASSLVRSGDGNQPQHF
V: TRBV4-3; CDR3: CASSQEETAEETQYF
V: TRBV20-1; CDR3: CSASTGFGYTF
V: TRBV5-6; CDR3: CASSPVWTGRFGNTEAFF
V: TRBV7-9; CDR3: CASSPVQGSEEQYF
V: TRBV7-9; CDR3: CASSLGTGRDGYTF
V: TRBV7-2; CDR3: CASSAPDRGGYGYTF
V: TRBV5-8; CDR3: CASSPNMGGDNEKLFF
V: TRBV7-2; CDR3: CASSSFIAGGPRLTDTQYF
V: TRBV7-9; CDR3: CASSSTGLRTEAFF
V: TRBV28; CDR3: CASTTGGTGLSKTYF
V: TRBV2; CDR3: CASSVLPQGSTDTQYF
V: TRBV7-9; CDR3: CASSLSSETQYF
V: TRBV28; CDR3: CASTYGAGYNEQFF
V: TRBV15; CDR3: CATSLSRAGSYEQYF
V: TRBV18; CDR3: CASSSLQGMGTEAFF
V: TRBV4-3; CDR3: CASSQDGAGGPPDTQYF
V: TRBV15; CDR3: CATSTGTGGFSGNTIYF
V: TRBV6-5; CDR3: CASSVGSPLYEQYF
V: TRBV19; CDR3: CASSIGLAAIGETQYF
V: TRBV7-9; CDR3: CASSAIVTGNEKLFF
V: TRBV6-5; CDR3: CASGTRTGSVNEQFF
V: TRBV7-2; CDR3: CASSTGWSEKLFF
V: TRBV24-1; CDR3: CATSDGHSGELFF
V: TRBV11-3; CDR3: CASSLIQGETQYF
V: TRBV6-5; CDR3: CASSRLAGQYEQYF